The text below deals with one T cell receptor (beta chain). What it binds is not known. The method was immunoSEQ multiplex PCR; TCRdb's version includes in-frame clones alone and lacks a portion of them. The sample shows around 130,000 clones, about 94% of them seen only once. The sample is drawn from a study of T cell responses to AZD1222 COVID-19 vaccine. The wider study: Second-dose timings of about 4 or about 12 weeks were pooled.

Study-wide results and limits: Compared with day 0, the breadth and depth of the Spike-specific TCR repertoire rose significantly after two doses of AZD1222. Across the whole spike, CD4 TCRs peaked at regions 160-218 and 743-854.

Germline lookup yields CDR1 SNHLY and CDR2 FYNNEI. V lost 7 bases and J 2 bases, leaving 15 bases between the germline ends. The CDR3 is 16 amino acids. V gene TRBV2 combines with J gene TRBJ1-6; D is uncertain. Sequencing used peripheral blood, obtained on day 0 of AZD1222 vaccination. This clonotype was sampled from an adult in good health. The CDR3, as DNA: TGTGCCAGCAATCCTGGGAGGGAGGCCTATAATTCACCCCTCCACTTT. Amino acid sequence: CASNPGREAYNSPLHF.